The 7 T cell receptor beta chains presented below share a single source sample, sequenced in a study of shared clonotypes between healthy human individuals. Assay: immunoSEQ multiplex PCR; the TCRdb copy retains only in-frame clones and omits some. The sample records more than 1,200,000 clones, approximately 98.5% being singletons. Sequenced input: naive CD4+ T cells sorted from blood. The subset: CD45RA+ positively selected. These receptors came from a man aged 30-40 years in good health.

The chain uses TRBV5-4 and TRBJ2-5; D possibly corresponds to TRBD2 (5 bases). The V gene lost 4 bases and the J gene lost 7 bases, with 11 bases spanning the gap. Germline CDR1 and CDR2: SGHNT and YYREEE (reference sequence). This CDR3 is built from 12 residues. CDR3 amino acids: CASSLGGGTQYF. Here the CDR3 DNA reads TGTGCCAGCAGCCTCGGAGGCGGGACCCAGTACTTC.

This clone was recorded once. V is TRBV6-5 and J is TRBJ2-7; no reliable D call. Trimming stripped 8 bases from V and 7 bases from J, with 18 bases between. The germline gives CDR1 MNHEY, CDR2 SVGAGI. CDR3 length: 13 residues. The CDR3 spells CASGRDRMGEQYF. CDR3 coding DNA: TGTGCCAGCGGTCGAGACCGTATGGGGGAGCAGTACTTC.

The chain uses TRBV6-5 and TRBJ2-3; weak D call: TRBD1 (7 bases). The CDR3 length is 15 residues. Trimming removed 0 bases from V and 7 bases from J, with 14 bases in between. The germline CDR1 and CDR2 sequences are MNHEY and SVGAGI. The CDR3 sequence: CASSYSRGGGNTQYF. In nucleotides, the CDR3 is TGTGCCAGCAGTTACTCGCGAGGGGGCGGGAATACGCAGTATTTT.

The chain carries TRBV5-6 and TRBJ1-2, with D possibly TRBD1 on 5 matching bases. The CDR3 has 13 amino acids. CDR1 and CDR2 (germline): SGHDT, YYEEEE. Trimming removed 1 base from V and 7 bases from J, with 11 bases in between. The CDR3 spells CASSLFSGTGYTF. The CDR3 DNA follows: TGTGCCAGCAGCTTGTTCTCAGGGACTGGCTACACCTTC.

The rearrangement uses TRBV6-5 and TRBJ2-7; 7 bases align to TRBD2. The CDR3 spans 15 residues. V dropped 5 bases and J dropped 5; count of bases not matched to a gene: 12. In germline, CDR1 is MNHEY, CDR2 SVGAGI. The CDR3: CASSRTTRGGNEQYF. The CDR3 nucleotides are TGTGCCAGCAGTCGGACTACCCGGGGAGGGAACGAGCAGTACTTC.

V gene TRBV16 combines with J gene TRBJ2-6; D is perhaps TRBD1 (6 bases). Germline-derived CDR1 and CDR2 are KGHSY and FQNENV. V lost 0 bases and J 2 bases, leaving 8 bases between the germline ends. The CDR3 is 16 residues long. CDR3 residues: CASSQSGGAGANVLTF. The CDR3 DNA reads as TGTGCCAGCAGCCAATCTGGGGGCGCTGGGGCCAACGTCCTGACTTTC.

J is TRBJ2-3 and V is TRBV6-6, with D possibly TRBD1 on 5 matching bases. There are 16 residues in the CDR3. The V gene's germline CDR1 is MNHNY and CDR2 SVGAGI (reference sequence). Trimming took 6 bases from V and 4 from J, leaving 20 bases between them. CDR3 protein: CASRPLGVPTADTQYF. In nucleotides, the CDR3 is TGTGCCAGCAGGCCTCTAGGGGTGCCTACGGCAGATACGCAGTATTTT.